The 2 T cell receptor beta chains presented below share a single source sample, sequenced in a study of blood T cell repertoires in COVID-19 (dated by TCRdb to 2018 to 2021). Library construction relied on the immunoSEQ multiplex PCR assay. Drawn from immuneACCESS, this table holds only the in-frame rearrangements with V and J called that TCRdb kept. Clones are partly lost; checked studies trace under half to an unresolved V gene and leave the rest unexplained. The sample table holds around 140,000 clones, of which roughly 87% were seen once. About 1.5% of the sample lies in the top ten. The source material was peripheral blood. The receptors derive from a human donor in a cohort sampled during active COVID-19.

This sequence joins TRBV5-6 and TRBJ2-1; D might be TRBD2 (7 bases). Germline CDR1 SGHDT, CDR2 YYEEEE. V lost 7 bases and J lost 5, with 16 bases in between. CDR3 length: 14 amino acids. The DNA of the CDR3 is TGTGCCAGCCTAAGGGGGGGAGGACACAATGAGCAGTTCTTC. This encodes CASLRGGGHNEQFF.

This clone was found once. DNA for the CDR3: TGTGCCAGCAGTGAGGGGGCGCCTAATGAAAAACTGTTTTTT. Translating gives CASSEGAPNEKLFF. The chain recombines TRBV27 with TRBJ1-4, with TRBD1 matching 7 bases. CDR3 length equals 14 residues. In germline, CDR1 is MNHEY, CDR2 SMNVEV (reference sequence). The junction had 3 bases not matched to a gene; V was cut back by 5 bases and J by 3 bases.